This TCR beta chain was identified during a study of blood T cell repertoires in COVID-19. Germline CDR1 SGHDT, CDR2 YYEEEE. The CDR3 has 17 amino acids. V shed 2 bases, J shed 0 bases, and the junction held 9 bases outside the gene matches. Followed longitudinally, the Seattle patients had been enrolled during active infection. This clone was found a few times. This table comes from immunoSEQ multiplex PCR, and its TCRdb copy is limited to in-frame clones, with some not included. This table holds 250,000 to 350,000 clones, 80% to 85% found once. Sequenced sample: peripheral blood. The chain carries TRBV5-6 and TRBJ1-1; 8 nucleotides agree with TRBD1. This receptor was identified in a person aged 70 to 85 with COVID-19, enrolled during active disease. The CDR3 DNA is TGTGCCAGCAGCTTAAAGAGGGGACAGGTCATGAACACTGAAGCTTTCTTT. This translates into CASSLKRGQVMNTEAFF.